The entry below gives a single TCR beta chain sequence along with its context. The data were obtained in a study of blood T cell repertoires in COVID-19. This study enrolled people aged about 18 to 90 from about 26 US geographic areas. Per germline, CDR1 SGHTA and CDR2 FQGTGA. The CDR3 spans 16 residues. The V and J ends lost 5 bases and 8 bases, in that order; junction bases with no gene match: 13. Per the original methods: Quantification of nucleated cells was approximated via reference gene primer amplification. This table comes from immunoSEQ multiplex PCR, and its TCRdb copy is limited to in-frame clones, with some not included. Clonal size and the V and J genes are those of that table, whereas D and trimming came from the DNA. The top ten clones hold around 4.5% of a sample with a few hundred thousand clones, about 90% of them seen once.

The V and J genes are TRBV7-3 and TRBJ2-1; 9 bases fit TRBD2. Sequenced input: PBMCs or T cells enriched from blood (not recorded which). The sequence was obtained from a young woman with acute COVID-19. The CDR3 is CASSPLGPAGGHEQFF. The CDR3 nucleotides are TGTGCCAGCAGCCCGCTTGGGCCAGCGGGAGGCCATGAGCAGTTCTTC.